Listed here is a single T cell receptor (beta chain). This record comes from a study of blood T cell repertoires in COVID-19. About the study: From the United States, Italy and Spain came samples of acute and convalescent COVID-19. Nucleic acid was either cDNA or gDNA, and it came from T cells, B-cell-depleted T cells, or PBMCs.

Trimming left V 6 bases short and J 6 bases short, with 24 bases between. Germline values: CDR1 LGHDT, CDR2 YNNKEL (reference sequence). This CDR3 comprises 18 residues. Original methodology: Cell counts per sample came from amplifying reference gene primers. Profiled with immunoSEQ multiplex PCR; TCRdb holds only in-frame clones, not every one. The D gene and trimming were derived from the DNA, and the V and J assignments and clone size from that table. This sample has about 170,000 clones; 80% to 85% occur once, and the top ten carry roughly 11%. This receptor was taken from a man aged 65 to 79 with active or convalescent COVID-19. The chain links TRBV3-1 (or the pseudogene TRBV3-2) to TRBJ1-6; D unresolved. The specimen was peripheral blood. CDR3 loop: CASRERFSLGRLNSPLHF. In DNA, the CDR3 is TGTGCCAGCAGAGAGCGGTTCTCTTTAGGACGACTTAATTCACCCCTCCACTTT.